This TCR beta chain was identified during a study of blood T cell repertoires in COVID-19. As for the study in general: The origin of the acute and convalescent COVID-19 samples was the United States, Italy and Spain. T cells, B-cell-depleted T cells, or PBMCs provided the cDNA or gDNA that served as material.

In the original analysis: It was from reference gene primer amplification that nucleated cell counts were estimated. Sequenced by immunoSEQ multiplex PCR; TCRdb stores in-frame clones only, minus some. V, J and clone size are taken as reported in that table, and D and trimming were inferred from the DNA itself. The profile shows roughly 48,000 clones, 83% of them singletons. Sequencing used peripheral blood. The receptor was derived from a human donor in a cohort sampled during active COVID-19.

The chain's CDR3 is CASSSLAGGPGEQFF. The CDR3 DNA follows: TGTGCCAGCAGCTCCCTAGCGGGGGGGCCGGGGGAGCAGTTCTTC. The rearrangement links TRBV7-2 to TRBJ2-1; the match to TRBD2 covers 12 bases. CDR1 and CDR2 from the germline V gene are SGHTA and FQGNSA. J lost 10 bases, V lost 4 bases, and 8 bases had no gene match. The CDR3 spans 15 residues.